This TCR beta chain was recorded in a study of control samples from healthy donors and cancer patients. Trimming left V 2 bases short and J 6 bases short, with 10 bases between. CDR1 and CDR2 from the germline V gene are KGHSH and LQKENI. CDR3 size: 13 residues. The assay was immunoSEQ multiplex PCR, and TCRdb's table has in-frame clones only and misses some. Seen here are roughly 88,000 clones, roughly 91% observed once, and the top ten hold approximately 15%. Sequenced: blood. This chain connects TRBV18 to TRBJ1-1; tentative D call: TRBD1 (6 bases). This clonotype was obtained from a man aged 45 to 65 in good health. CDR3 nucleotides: TGTGCCAGCTCACCAACAGGGTTCCCTGAAGCTTTCTTT. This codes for CASSPTGFPEAFF.